The T cell receptor (beta chain) under discussion was sequenced for a study of TIL therapy for anti-PD-1-resistant metastatic lung cancer. Study at large: Progressing patients received lymphodepletion, expanded TIL infusion and IL-2. Study observations and caveats: TIL clonotype persistence in blood showed no apparent association with response.

CDR3 length: 15 amino acids. Germline CDR1 SEHNR, CDR2 FQNEAQ (reference sequence). Trimming cost V 4 bases and J 4 bases, with 16 bases left between them. Time point described: pre-treatment sample, taken before nivolumab and TIL therapy. Adults with stage 4 NSCLC were enrolled in a phase I trial. The immunoSEQ assay was v3. This table comes from immunoSEQ multiplex PCR, and its TCRdb copy is limited to in-frame clones, with some not included. The profile shows under 70,000 clones, more than 60% of them singletons. For this clone: Its cognate antigen is unknown.

The sequencing used blood, collected at baseline. The sequence was collected from a person aged 25-79 years with non-small cell lung cancer. This chain connects TRBV7-9 to TRBJ2-5; D assignment may be TRBD1 or TRBD2 (7 bases each). The CDR3 spells CASSSQQGRVETQYF. For the CDR3, the DNA is TGTGCCAGCAGCTCACAACAGGGGAGGGTAGAGACCCAGTACTTC.